Listed below are T cell receptor beta chains from one sample, sequenced in a study of blood T cell repertoires in COVID-19. The method was immunoSEQ multiplex PCR; TCRdb's version includes in-frame clones alone and lacks a portion of them. The table has 95,000 to 150,000 clones, around 80% seen once. The specimen was peripheral blood. The receptors originated from a man between 60 and 75 years old with active or convalescent COVID-19. Both conserved end residues are trimmed from each CDR3.

v_call,j_call,cdr3_aa
TRBV29-1,TRBJ2-3,SVGTGVSTDTQY
TRBV9,TRBJ2-1,ASSVTGPYNEQF
TRBV5-1,TRBJ1-6,ASSLRVNSPLH
TRBV6-5,TRBJ2-7,ASSGGDRPYEQY
TRBV7-8,TRBJ2-5,ASSQSETQY
TRBV29-1,TRBJ1-5,SVEVEQGSPQH
TRBV18,TRBJ1-2,ASSPNLAGTGDGYT
TRBV19,TRBJ2-7,ASSSLWGPHSYEQY
TRBV15,TRBJ2-7,ATSRGFVEEQY
TRBV28,TRBJ1-6,ASQRQGLGVSPLH
TRBV6-2/TRBV6-3,TRBJ1-1,ASSYEQGVGTNTEAF
TRBV19,TRBJ2-7,ASSRTGNSYEQY
TRBV3-1/TRBV3-2,TRBJ2-5,ASSPQTGLPFTQETQY
TRBV7-7,TRBJ2-7,ASSFGQTYEQY
TRBV5-4,TRBJ2-7,ASSLGSRQATHEQY
TRBV5-1,TRBJ1-1,ASSSTINEAF